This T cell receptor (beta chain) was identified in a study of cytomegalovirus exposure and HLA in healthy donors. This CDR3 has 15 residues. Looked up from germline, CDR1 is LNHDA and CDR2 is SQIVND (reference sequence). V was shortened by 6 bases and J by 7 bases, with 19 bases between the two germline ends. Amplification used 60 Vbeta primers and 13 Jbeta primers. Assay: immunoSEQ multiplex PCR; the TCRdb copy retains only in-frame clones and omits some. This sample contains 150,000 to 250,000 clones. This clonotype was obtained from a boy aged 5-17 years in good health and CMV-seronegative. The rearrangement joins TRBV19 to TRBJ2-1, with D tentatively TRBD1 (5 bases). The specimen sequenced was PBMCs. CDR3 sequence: CASSLITGRVNEQFF. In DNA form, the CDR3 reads TGTGCCAGTAGCCTTATCACGGGCAGGGTAAATGAGCAGTTCTTC.